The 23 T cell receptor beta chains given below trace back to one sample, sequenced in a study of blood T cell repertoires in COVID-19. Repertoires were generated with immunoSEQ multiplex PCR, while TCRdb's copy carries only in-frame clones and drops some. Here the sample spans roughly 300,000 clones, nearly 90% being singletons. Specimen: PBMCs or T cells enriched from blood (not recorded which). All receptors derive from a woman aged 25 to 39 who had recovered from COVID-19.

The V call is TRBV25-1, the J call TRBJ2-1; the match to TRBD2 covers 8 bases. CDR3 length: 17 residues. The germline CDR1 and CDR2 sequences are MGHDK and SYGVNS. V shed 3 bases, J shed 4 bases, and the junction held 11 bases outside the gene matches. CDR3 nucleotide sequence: TGTGCCAGCAGTGACCGTCTTAGCGGGGTATCATACAATGAGCAGTTCTTC. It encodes CASSDRLSGVSYNEQFF.

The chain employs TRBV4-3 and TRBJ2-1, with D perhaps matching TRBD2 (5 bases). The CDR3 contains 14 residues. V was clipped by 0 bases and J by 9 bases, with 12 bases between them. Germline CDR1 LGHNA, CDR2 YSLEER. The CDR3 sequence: CASSQDRSRGEQFF. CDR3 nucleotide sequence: TGCGCCAGCAGCCAAGATCGATCCCGGGGTGAGCAGTTCTTC.

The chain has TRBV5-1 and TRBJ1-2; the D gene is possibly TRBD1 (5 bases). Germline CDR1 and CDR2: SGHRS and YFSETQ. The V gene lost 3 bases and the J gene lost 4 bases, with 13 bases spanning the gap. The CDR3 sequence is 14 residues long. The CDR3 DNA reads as TGCGCCAGCAGCTACCAGGATCAGGGCTATGGCTACACCTTC. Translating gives CASSYQDQGYGYTF. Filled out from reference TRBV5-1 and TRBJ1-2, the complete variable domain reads KAGVTQTPRYLIKTRGQQVTLSCSPISGHRSVSWYQQTPGQGLQFLFEYFSETQRNKGNFPGRFSGRQFSNSRSEMNVSTLELGDSALYLCASSYQDQGYGYTFGSGTRLTVV.

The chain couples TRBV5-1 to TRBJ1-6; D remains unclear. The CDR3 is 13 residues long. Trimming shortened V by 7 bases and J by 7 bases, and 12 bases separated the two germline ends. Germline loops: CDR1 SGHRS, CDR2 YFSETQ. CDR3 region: CASGELPNSPLHF. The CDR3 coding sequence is TGCGCCAGCGGTGAACTGCCCAATTCACCCCTCCACTTT.

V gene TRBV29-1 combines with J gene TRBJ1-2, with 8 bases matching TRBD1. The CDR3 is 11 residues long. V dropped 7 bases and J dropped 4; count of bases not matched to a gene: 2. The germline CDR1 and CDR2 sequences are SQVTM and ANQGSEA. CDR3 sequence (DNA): TGCAGCGCCACAGGGGGCTATGGCTACACCTTC. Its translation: CSATGGYGYTF. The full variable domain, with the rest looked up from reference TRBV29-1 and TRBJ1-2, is SAVISQKPSRDICQRGTSLTIQCQVDSQVTMMFWYRQQPGQSLTLIATANQGSEATYESGFVIDKFPISRPNLTFSTLTVSNMSPEDSSIYLCSATGGYGYTFGSGTRLTVV.

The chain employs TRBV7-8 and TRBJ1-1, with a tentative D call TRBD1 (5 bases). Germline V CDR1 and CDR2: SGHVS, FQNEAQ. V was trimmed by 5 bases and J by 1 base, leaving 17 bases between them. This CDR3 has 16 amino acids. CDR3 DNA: TGTGCCAGCAGCCCGAGAGCTCAGGGCCGGAACACTGAAGCTTTCTTT. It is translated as CASSPRAQGRNTEAFF.

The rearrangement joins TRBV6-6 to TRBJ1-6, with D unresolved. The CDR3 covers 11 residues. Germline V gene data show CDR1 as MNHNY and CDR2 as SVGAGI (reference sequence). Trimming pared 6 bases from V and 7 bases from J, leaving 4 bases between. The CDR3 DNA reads TGTGCCAGCAGCCAGAATTCACCCCTCCACTTT. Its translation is CASSQNSPLHF.

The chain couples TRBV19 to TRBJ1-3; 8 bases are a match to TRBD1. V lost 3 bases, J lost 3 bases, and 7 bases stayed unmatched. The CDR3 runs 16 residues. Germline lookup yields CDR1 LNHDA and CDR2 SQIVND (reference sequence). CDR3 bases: TGTGCCAGTAGTATCGGACAGGGTTATGATGGAAACACCATATATTTT. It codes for CASSIGQGYDGNTIYF.

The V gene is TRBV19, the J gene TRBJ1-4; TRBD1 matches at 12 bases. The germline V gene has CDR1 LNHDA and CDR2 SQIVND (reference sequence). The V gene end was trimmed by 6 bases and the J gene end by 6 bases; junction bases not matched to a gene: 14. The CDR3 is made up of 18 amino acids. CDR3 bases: TGTGCCAGTAGCCAGAGCTTCGGGACAGGGGGCGCGTATGAAAAACTGTTTTTT. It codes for CASSQSFGTGGAYEKLFF. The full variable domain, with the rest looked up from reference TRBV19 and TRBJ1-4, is DGGITQSPKYLFRKEGQNVTLSCEQNLNHDAMYWYRQDPGQGLRLIYYSQIVNDFQKGDIAEGYSVSREKKESFPLTVTSAQKNPTAFYLCASSQSFGTGGAYEKLFFGSGTQLSVL.

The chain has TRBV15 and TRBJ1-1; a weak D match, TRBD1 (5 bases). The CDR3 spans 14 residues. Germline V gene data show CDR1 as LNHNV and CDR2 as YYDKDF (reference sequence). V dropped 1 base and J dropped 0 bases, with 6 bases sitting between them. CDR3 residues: CATSRARVNTEAFF. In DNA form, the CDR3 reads TGTGCCACCAGCAGAGCCAGGGTGAACACTGAAGCTTTCTTT.

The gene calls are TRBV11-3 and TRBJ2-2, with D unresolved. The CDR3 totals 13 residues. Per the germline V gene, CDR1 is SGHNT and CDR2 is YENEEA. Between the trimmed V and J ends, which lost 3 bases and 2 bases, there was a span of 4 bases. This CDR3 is CASSFPNTGELFF. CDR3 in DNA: TGTGCCAGCAGCTTCCCAAACACCGGGGAGCTGTTTTTT.

The CDR3: CASHGDKYQPQHF. The DNA for the CDR3 is TGTGCCAGTCATGGGGACAAGTATCAGCCCCAGCATTTT. The chain has TRBV19 and TRBJ1-5; D is possibly TRBD1 (6 bases). Between the trimmed V and J ends, which lost 8 bases and 5 bases, there was a span of 13 bases. The CDR3 is 13 amino acids. CDR1 is LNHDA, CDR2 SQIVND, per germline (reference sequence).

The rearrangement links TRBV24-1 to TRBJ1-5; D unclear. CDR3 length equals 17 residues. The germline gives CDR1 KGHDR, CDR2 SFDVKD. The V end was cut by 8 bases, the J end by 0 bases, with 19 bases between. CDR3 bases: TGTGCCACCATTGGGCCTTTTTGGGCGTATAGCAATCAGCCCCAGCATTTT. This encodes CATIGPFWAYSNQPQHF.

This CDR3 reads CASSVASGGYTGELFF. The CDR3, as DNA: TGTGCCAGCAGCGTAGCCTCAGGGGGATACACCGGGGAGCTGTTTTTT. V is TRBV9 and J is TRBJ2-2, with 7 bases that match TRBD1. CDR1 is SGDLS and CDR2 is YYNGEE in the germline V gene. V dropped 0 bases and J dropped 3; count of bases not matched to a gene: 5. The CDR3 has 16 residues.

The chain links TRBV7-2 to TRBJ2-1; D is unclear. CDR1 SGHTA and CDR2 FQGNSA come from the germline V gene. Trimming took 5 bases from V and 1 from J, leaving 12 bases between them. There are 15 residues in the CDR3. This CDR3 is CASSPLSASYNEQFF. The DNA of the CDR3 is TGTGCCAGCAGCCCCCTGAGCGCGTCCTACAATGAGCAGTTCTTC.

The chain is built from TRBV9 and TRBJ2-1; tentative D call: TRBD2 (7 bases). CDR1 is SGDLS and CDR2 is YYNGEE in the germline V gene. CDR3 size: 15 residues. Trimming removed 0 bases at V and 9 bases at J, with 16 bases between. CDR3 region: CASSVVVEGGTEQFF. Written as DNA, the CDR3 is TGTGCCAGCAGCGTAGTAGTCGAGGGGGGGACTGAGCAGTTCTTC. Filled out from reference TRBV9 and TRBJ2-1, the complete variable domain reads DSGVTQTPKHLITATGQRVTLRCSPRSGDLSVYWYQQSLDQGLQFLIQYYNGEERAKGNILERFSAQQFPDLHSELNLSSLELGDSALYFCASSVVVEGGTEQFFGPGTRLTVL.

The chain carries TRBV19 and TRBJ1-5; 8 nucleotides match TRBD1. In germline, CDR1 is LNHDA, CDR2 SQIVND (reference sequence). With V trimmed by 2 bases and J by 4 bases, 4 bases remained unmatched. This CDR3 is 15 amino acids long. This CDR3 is CASSITGQGNQPQHF. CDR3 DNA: TGTGCCAGTAGTATAACTGGACAGGGAAATCAGCCCCAGCATTTT.

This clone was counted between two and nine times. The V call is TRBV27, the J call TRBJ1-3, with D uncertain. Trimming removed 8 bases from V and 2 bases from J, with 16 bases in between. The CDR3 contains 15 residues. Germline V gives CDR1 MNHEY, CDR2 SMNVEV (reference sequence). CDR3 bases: TGTGCCAGCGCCCCGGGGAGGAGACCTGGAAACACCATATATTTT. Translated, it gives CASAPGRRPGNTIYF.

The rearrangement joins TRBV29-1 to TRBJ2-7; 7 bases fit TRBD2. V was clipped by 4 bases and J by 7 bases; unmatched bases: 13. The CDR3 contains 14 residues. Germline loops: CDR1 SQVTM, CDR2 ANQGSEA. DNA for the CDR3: TGCAGCGTTGCCTCGGGACCCATGGGGGGGGAGCAGTACTTC. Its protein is CSVASGPMGGEQYF.

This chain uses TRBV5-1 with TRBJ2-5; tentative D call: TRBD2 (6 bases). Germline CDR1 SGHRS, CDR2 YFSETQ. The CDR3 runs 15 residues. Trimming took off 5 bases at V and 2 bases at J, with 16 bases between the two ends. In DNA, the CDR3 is TGCGCCAGCAGTACCACTGCCGGGAGTCAAGAGACCCAGTACTTC. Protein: CASSTTAGSQETQYF.

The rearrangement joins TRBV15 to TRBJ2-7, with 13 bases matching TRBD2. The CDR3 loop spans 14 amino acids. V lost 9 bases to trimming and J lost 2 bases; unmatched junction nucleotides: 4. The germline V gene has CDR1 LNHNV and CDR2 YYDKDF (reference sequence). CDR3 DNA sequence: TGTGCCACGAGGACTAGCGGGGGAACCTACGAGCAGTACTTC. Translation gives CATRTSGGTYEQYF.

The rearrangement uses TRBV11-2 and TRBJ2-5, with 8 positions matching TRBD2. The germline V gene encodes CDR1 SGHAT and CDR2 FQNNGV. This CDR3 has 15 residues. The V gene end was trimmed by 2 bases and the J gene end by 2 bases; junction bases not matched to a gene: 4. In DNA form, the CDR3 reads TGTGCCAGCAGCTTATCGGGGGGGCTACAAGAGACCCAGTACTTC. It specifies CASSLSGGLQETQYF.

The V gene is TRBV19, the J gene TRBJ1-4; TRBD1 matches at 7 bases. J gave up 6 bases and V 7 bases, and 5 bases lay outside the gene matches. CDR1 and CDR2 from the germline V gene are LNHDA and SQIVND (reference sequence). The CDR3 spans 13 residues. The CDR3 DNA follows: TGTGCCAGTACCCCCACAGGGGATGAAAAACTGTTTTTT. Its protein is CASTPTGDEKLFF.